The T cell receptor beta chain described here comes from a study of cytomegalovirus exposure and HLA in healthy donors. Study-level information: As released early, the data held approximately 80 million unique TCRs from HLA-typed donors.

Note on this clone: The antigen remains unidentified.

PCR used 60 Vbeta primers and 13 Jbeta primers. The method was immunoSEQ multiplex PCR; TCRdb's version includes in-frame clones alone and lacks a portion of them. The table lists 85,000 to 100,000 clones, about four fifths of them singletons. Points from the study as a whole: In presence/absence analyses, roughly uniform sequencing depth across donors was assumed. Being productive about 90% or about 30% of the time was typical of most TCR beta V segments in an earlier analysis. Most CMV-associated TCR beta chains were later found to appear HLA-restricted.

The germline V gene has CDR1 MNHEY and CDR2 SMNVEV (reference sequence). The CDR3 extends over 13 amino acids. V lost 0 bases to trimming and J lost 10 bases, with 10 bases between them. The source material was PBMCs. The rearrangement joins TRBV27 to TRBJ2-1, with D possibly being TRBD2 (6 bases). This clonotype was sampled from a human donor in good health. The CDR3 bases are TGTGCCAGCAGTTTATCGTTTGGGGGGGAGCAGTTCTTC. Translated: CASSLSFGGEQFF.